The present T cell receptor (beta chain) was sequenced within a study of cytomegalovirus exposure and HLA in healthy donors. A multiplex PCR was run with 60 Vbeta primers and 13 Jbeta primers. The assay was immunoSEQ multiplex PCR, and TCRdb's table has in-frame clones only and misses some. The sample contains about 150,000 clones, nearly 80% of which appear only once. Germline CDR1 and CDR2: SGDLS and YYNGEE. The CDR3 runs to 16 residues. The V segment lost 0 bases and the J segment 6 bases; nucleotides outside the gene matches: 4. The chain couples TRBV9 to TRBJ1-6, with TRBD1 identical over 9 bases. Sequenced sample: PBMCs. The source is a woman under 40 in good health and CMV-seronegative. The chain's CDR3 is CASSVGVQGANSPLHF. In DNA form, the CDR3 reads TGTGCCAGCAGCGTAGGGGTACAGGGGGCTAATTCACCCCTCCACTTT.